One sample yielded the 27 T cell receptor beta chains listed below, sequenced in a study of CXCR3-negative and CXCR3-positive naive CD8 T cells. The antigens of these receptors remain unknown. General study results and limits: Relative to CXCR3-negative naive cells, CXCR3-positive naive cells had more hydrophobic TRB CDR3s.

The libraries of TRB cDNA were prepared using 5' RACE with UMI labels. TCRdb re-called the 5' RACE reads, yielding one record per CDR3 amino acid sequence without DNA. This sample's clone table lists over 150,000 distinct CDR3 sequences. Material for sequencing was naive CXCR3+ CD8+ T cells from blood. Specified subset: CD45RO-CCR7+CD27+CD95- naive CD8+ T cells expressing CXCR3 (TNR3+). These receptors came from a human donor in good health. Some clones in this sample may be carry-over from other donors' samples.

J is TRBJ2-3 and V is TRBV7-9; TCRdb's assignment of TRBD2 cannot be checked, as there is no DNA. Germline CDR1 is SEHNR and CDR2 is FQNEAQ (reference sequence). This CDR3 has 16 residues. CDR3 residues: CASSFASGEGTDTQYF.

The V call is TRBV7-6, the J call TRBJ1-3; TCRdb's D call of TRBD1 is untestable without DNA. This CDR3 has 18 amino acids. CDR1 is SGHVS and CDR2 is FNYEAQ in the germline V gene. Here the CDR3 reads CASSLAGGRMNTGNTIYF.

The chain links TRBV29-1 to TRBJ2-3; with no DNA, the TCRdb D assignment of TRBD1 cannot be verified. From germline, CDR1 is SQVTM and CDR2 ANQGSEA. The CDR3 loop spans 14 amino acids. The CDR3 loop is CSVVWGDRPDTQYF.

V is TRBV7-9 and J is TRBJ2-3; as DNA is missing, the TRBD2 call by TCRdb cannot be tested. The CDR3 is made up of 13 amino acids. Looked up from germline, CDR1 is SEHNR and CDR2 is FQNEAQ (reference sequence). Here the CDR3 reads CASSGREEDTQYF.

The rearrangement uses TRBV7-2 and TRBJ2-1; no DNA is available, so the TRBD2 call from TCRdb remains unchecked. The CDR3 sequence is 15 residues long. Germline values: CDR1 SGHTA, CDR2 FQGNSA. The CDR3 loop reads CASSLLLAWGNEQFF. The full variable domain, completed using reference TRBV7-2 and TRBJ2-1, is GAGVSQSPSNKVTEKGKDVELRCDPISGHTALYWYRQSLGQGLEFLIYFQGNSAPDKSGLPSDRFSAERTGGSVSTLTIQRTQQEDSAVYLCASSLLLAWGNEQFFGPGTRLTVL.

The chain employs TRBV14 and TRBJ2-1. The V gene's germline CDR1 is SGHDN and CDR2 FVKESK. This CDR3 comprises 15 residues. This CDR3 reads CASSQAYGIYNEQFF.

The chain links TRBV6-6 to TRBJ2-3; without DNA, the TCRdb call of TRBD1 cannot be checked. The CDR3 consists of 15 residues. Germline loops: CDR1 MNHNY, CDR2 SVGAGI (reference sequence). CDR3 protein: CASLPAGASTDTQYF.

The chain joins TRBV4-3 to TRBJ2-7; TCRdb proposes TRBD1, but this gene call is untestable without DNA. The CDR3 consists of 17 residues. In germline, CDR1 is LGHNA, CDR2 YSLEER. CDR3 protein: CASSQDPQGVKTYEQYF.

V gene TRBV20-1 combines with J gene TRBJ2-1; TCRdb's D gene call, TRBD1, goes unchecked for lack of DNA. The germline V gene has CDR1 DFQATT and CDR2 SNEGSKA (reference sequence). The CDR3 covers 12 residues. Here the CDR3 reads CSARETGDEQFF.

The J gene is TRBJ2-1, the V gene TRBV29-1; TCRdb calls TRBD1, which cannot be checked without DNA. Germline-derived CDR1 and CDR2 are SQVTM and ANQGSEA. The CDR3 sequence is 13 residues long. CDR3 sequence reads: CSVDGIWASEQFF.

The chain employs TRBV29-1 and TRBJ2-3; with no DNA, the TCRdb D assignment of TRBD1 cannot be verified. The germline CDR1 and CDR2 sequences are SQVTM and ANQGSEA. CDR3 length: 13 residues. The CDR3 spells CSVEFWTTDTQYF.

The rearrangement joins TRBV19 to TRBJ2-7; TCRdb reports TRBD1, a call that lacks DNA to check it against. This CDR3 has 14 residues. CDR1 is LNHDA and CDR2 is SQIVND in the germline V gene (reference sequence). This chain's CDR3 is CATSPGQMTHEQYF.

J is TRBJ2-1 and V is TRBV29-1; absent DNA, TCRdb's TRBD1 call cannot be checked. This CDR3 has 15 residues. Germline-derived CDR1 and CDR2 are SQVTM and ANQGSEA. The CDR3 loop is CSATGGFPSYNEQFF.

The J gene is TRBJ1-3, the V gene TRBV5-1. This CDR3 contains 19 residues. CDR1 SGHRS and CDR2 YFSETQ come from the germline V gene. This CDR3 is CASSLGVTPAFSSGNTIYF. Combining the CDR3 with reference TRBV5-1 and TRBJ1-3 gives the whole variable domain KAGVTQTPRYLIKTRGQQVTLSCSPISGHRSVSWYQQTPGQGLQFLFEYFSETQRNKGNFPGRFSGRQFSNSRSEMNVSTLELGDSALYLCASSLGVTPAFSSGNTIYFGEGSWLTVV.

This sequence joins TRBV20-1 and TRBJ2-7; no DNA is available, so the TRBD1 call from TCRdb remains unchecked. This CDR3 comprises 14 residues. The V gene's germline CDR1 is DFQATT and CDR2 SNEGSKA (reference sequence). CDR3 region: CSATRQGSPYEQYF.

V is TRBV20-1 and J is TRBJ2-7; TCRdb indicates TRBD1, and absent DNA this call remains unverified. CDR1 is DFQATT and CDR2 is SNEGSKA in the germline V gene (reference sequence). The CDR3 spans 14 residues. The CDR3 protein is CSASSGTGLDEQYF.

This CDR3 is CASSFGTGGYEQYF. This chain uses TRBV28 with TRBJ2-7; the TCRdb call, TRBD1, lacks DNA for checking. This CDR3 contains 14 residues. Looked up from germline, CDR1 is MDHEN and CDR2 is SYDVKM.

The chain carries TRBV5-1 and TRBJ2-1; as DNA is missing, the TRBD2 call by TCRdb cannot be tested. CDR1 SGHRS and CDR2 YFSETQ come from the germline V gene. This CDR3 comprises 16 residues. Here the CDR3 reads CASSFLSGTTYNEQFF.

The V gene is TRBV7-2, the J gene TRBJ2-2; TCRdb indicates TRBD1, and absent DNA this call remains unverified. Germline CDR1 SGHTA, CDR2 FQGNSA. The CDR3 extends over 15 amino acids. CDR3 region: CASSSGRTNTGELFF.

This chain uses TRBV7-9 with TRBJ2-7. The CDR3 covers 12 residues. CDR1 and CDR2 from the germline V gene are SEHNR and FQNEAQ (reference sequence). The CDR3 reads CASSLGRYEQYF.

The chain recombines TRBV6-2 or TRBV6-3 with TRBJ2-5; TCRdb designates TRBD2, a call that cannot be tested without DNA. Germline lookup yields CDR1 MNHEY and CDR2 SVGEGT. The CDR3 length is 16 residues. The CDR3: CASSPSDSGGTRTQYF.

V gene TRBV12-3 or TRBV12-4 combines with J gene TRBJ1-5; the D call of TRBD1 rests on TCRdb alone, since no DNA is present to check it. The CDR3 is 15 amino acids. The CDR3 loop reads CASSFGGGNNQPQHF.

J is TRBJ2-7 and V is TRBV9; TCRdb's D gene call, TRBD2, goes unchecked for lack of DNA. Germline CDR1 SGDLS, CDR2 YYNGEE. The CDR3 length is 17 residues. CDR3: CASSVDPLAGATYEQYF.

This chain uses TRBV29-1 with TRBJ2-7. CDR1 and CDR2 (germline): SQVTM, ANQGSEA. The CDR3 is made up of 11 amino acids. CDR3 protein: CSVEAGYEQYF.

V gene TRBV7-2 combines with J gene TRBJ2-3; the D gene TCRdb calls, TRBD2, cannot be checked with no DNA. This CDR3 region has 13 residues. CDR1 SGHTA and CDR2 FQGNSA come from the germline V gene. This chain's CDR3 is CASSASAEDTQYF.

The CDR3 is CASSLTGRRTEAFF. J is TRBJ1-1 and V is TRBV7-9; TCRdb picks TRBD1, but there is no DNA to check that call. Germline V gene sequence: CDR1 SEHNR, CDR2 FQNEAQ (reference sequence). This CDR3 region has 14 residues.

The rearrangement links TRBV4-1 to TRBJ2-4. Germline values: CDR1 MGHRA, CDR2 YSYEKL. The CDR3 spans 15 residues. Here the CDR3 reads CASSPIALAKNIQYF.